This T cell receptor beta chain was sequenced for a study of T cell responses to AZD1222 COVID-19 vaccine. This CDR3 spans 17 amino acids. Germline trimming cut 5 bases from V and 5 bases from J; bases unmatched to any gene: 10. Germline values: CDR1 SGHTA, CDR2 FQGNSA. The method was immunoSEQ multiplex PCR; TCRdb's version includes in-frame clones alone and lacks a portion of them. The sample yields some 120,000 clones, under 90% seen once. This specimen consisted of peripheral blood, obtained on day 0 of AZD1222 vaccination. The clonotype comes from an adult in good health. V gene TRBV7-2 combines with J gene TRBJ2-2; TRBD2 matches at 11 bases. CDR3 sequence (DNA): TGTGCCAGCAGCCCCTGGTCTAGCGGGAGGTATACCGGGGAGCTGTTTTTT. Protein sequence: CASSPWSSGRYTGELFF.